Below, one T cell receptor beta chain is given with its context. The data originate from a study of monozygotic twins with inflammatory bowel disease. Germline V gene data show CDR1 as DFQATT and CDR2 as SNEGSKA (reference sequence). This CDR3 comprises 18 residues. TCRdb re-called the 5' RACE reads and gives one entry per CDR3 protein, without DNA. Its table lists around 450,000 distinct CDR3 sequences. This receptor was identified in a human donor with ulcerative colitis or Crohn's disease, or a healthy co-twin of an affected twin (not recorded which). The sequenced sample was blood. The chain recombines TRBV20-1 with TRBJ2-4; the TRBD1 assignment by TCRdb is unverifiable without DNA. The CDR3 loop is CSATNARDRVLAKNIQYF.